The 29 T cell receptor beta chains in this list originate from one sample, sequenced in a study of blood T cells in healthy people across ages (dated by TCRdb to the mid-2010s). Libraries came from 5' RACE. Sequencing was performed on an Illumina HiSeq 2500. A second PCR of roughly 6 to 12 cycles was run with a J-beta primer mix and a sample-barcoded 5' primer. TCRdb reanalyzed the raw reads on its own, using fastp at Q25 for trimming and MiXCR for clone calling, and kept in-frame beta chains. Rows with a matching CDR3 protein are joined into one entry that keeps the most common DNA and genes. The sample table shows approximately 940,000 distinct CDR3 sequences, and roughly 43% are seen once. The ten largest make up about an eighth of the sample. Sequences were obtained from blood. These receptors were obtained from a man younger than 45 in good health.

This clonotype turned up a few times. The J gene is TRBJ2-5, the V gene TRBV6-5; the D gene is possibly TRBD2 (5 bases). The CDR3 sequence is 16 residues long. Trimming stripped 2 bases from V and 1 base from J, with 14 bases between. Germline V CDR1 and CDR2: MNHEY, SVGAGI. CDR3 protein: CASSYTPWGAQETQYF. In DNA form, the CDR3 reads TGTGCCAGCAGTTACACCCCGTGGGGAGCCCAAGAGACCCAGTACTTC.

This clonotype was seen a few times. The rearrangement links TRBV20-1 to TRBJ2-6; 9 bases agree with TRBD1. The CDR3 extends over 15 amino acids. Germline V gene sequence: CDR1 DFQATT, CDR2 SNEGSKA (reference sequence). V shed 5 bases, J shed 2 bases, and the junction held 4 bases outside the gene matches. The CDR3 DNA reads as TGCAGTGCTCCCGGGACAGGGACTGGGGCCAACGTCCTGACTTTC. This codes for CSAPGTGTGANVLTF.

This rearrangement joins TRBV6-5 to TRBJ2-3; TRBD2 matches 9 bases. CDR3 length: 17 residues. V dropped 0 bases and J dropped 0; count of bases not matched to a gene: 4. CDR1 is MNHEY, CDR2 SVGAGI, per germline. In nucleotides, the CDR3 is TGTGCCAGCAGTTACTCGGGTAGCGGGGGTAGCACAGATACGCAGTATTTT. Encoded protein: CASSYSGSGGSTDTQYF.

Many counts were recorded for this clonotype. The CDR3 here is CASSIGGREQFF. CDR3 DNA sequence: TGTGCCAGTAGTATAGGGGGGCGTGAGCAGTTCTTC. The genes are TRBV19 and TRBJ2-1, with a tentative D call TRBD1 (6 bases). Germline loops: CDR1 LNHDA, CDR2 SQIVND (reference sequence). V was cut by 1 base and J by 9 bases, with 7 bases left in between. This CDR3 region has 12 residues.

V and J are TRBV5-1 and TRBJ2-3, with D perhaps TRBD1 (6 bases). Per the germline V gene, CDR1 is SGHRS and CDR2 is YFSETQ. CDR3 length: 15 residues. The V end was cut by 0 bases, the J end by 5 bases, with 13 bases between. Here the CDR3 DNA reads TGCGCCAGCAGCTTGGAGGGCAGGGGTGGAGATACGCAGTATTTT. It is translated as CASSLEGRGGDTQYF. Drawing the rest from reference TRBV5-1 and TRBJ2-3, the complete variable domain is KAGVTQTPRYLIKTRGQQVTLSCSPISGHRSVSWYQQTPGQGLQFLFEYFSETQRNKGNFPGRFSGRQFSNSRSEMNVSTLELGDSALYLCASSLEGRGGDTQYFGPGTRLTVL.

V gene TRBV6-2 or TRBV6-3 combines with J gene TRBJ1-4; D ambiguous. Germline V gives CDR1 MNHEY, CDR2 SVGEGT. This CDR3 is built from 11 residues. V gave up 8 bases and J gave up 8 bases, with 9 bases separating them. CDR3 loop: CASEGKEKLFF. The CDR3 DNA follows: TGTGCCAGCGAGGGAAAGGAAAAACTGTTTTTT.

On this clonotype: An end of the junction differs from the germline gene, which may be a read error. CDR3 nucleotide sequence: TGTGCCAGCAGGCACCAGGAGGCGAGCACAGAGACGCAGTATTTT. This encodes CASRHQEASTETQYF. V usage is TRBV6-5 and J usage is TRBJ2-3; the D gene is possibly TRBD2 (5 bases). CDR1 and CDR2 (germline): MNHEY, SVGAGI. The CDR3 runs to 15 residues.

This clonotype was observed a few times. The rearrangement joins TRBV4-2 to TRBJ2-7, with D perhaps being TRBD1 or TRBD2 (5 bases each). From germline, CDR1 is LGHNA and CDR2 YNFKEQ. The CDR3 is 15 amino acids. Trimming shortened V by 4 bases and J by 1 base, and 14 bases separated the two germline ends. This CDR3 reads CASSPGTEPSYEQYF. CDR3 in DNA: TGTGCCAGCAGCCCGGGGACCGAACCGTCCTACGAGCAGTACTTC.

This chain links TRBV6-6 with TRBJ2-3; 16 bases agree with TRBD2. This CDR3 comprises 17 residues. The V segment lost 6 bases and the J segment 1 base; nucleotides outside the gene matches: 4. CDR1 MNHNY and CDR2 SVGAGI come from the germline V gene (reference sequence). CDR3 region: CASSGTSGGAGTDTQYF. The CDR3 bases are TGTGCCAGCAGCGGGACTAGCGGGGGGGCGGGCACAGATACGCAGTATTTT.

At least ten counts were recorded for this clonotype. The V and J genes are TRBV20-1 and TRBJ2-1; 7 bases fit TRBD2. The CDR3 runs 13 residues. Germline V gene lookup returns CDR1 DFQATT and CDR2 SNEGSKA (reference sequence). V shed 2 bases and J 6 bases; nucleotides not matched to a gene: 4. CDR3 sequence reads: CSARQGGSNEQFF. The CDR3, as DNA: TGCAGTGCTAGACAGGGAGGGTCCAATGAGCAGTTCTTC.

The chain has TRBV29-1 and TRBJ2-5, with 9 bases identical to TRBD1. The CDR3 runs 14 residues. The germline V gene has CDR1 SQVTM and CDR2 ANQGSEA. J was trimmed by 1 base and V by 6 bases; bases with no gene match: 6. CDR3 in DNA: TGCAGCGTAGAACCGGGACAGGGCCAAGAGACCCAGTACTTC. This gives the protein CSVEPGQGQETQYF.

J is TRBJ1-6 and V is TRBV12-3 or TRBV12-4; TRBD1 aligns across 7 bases. The V gene end was trimmed by 6 bases and the J gene end by 10 bases; junction bases not matched to a gene: 6. The CDR3 runs 13 residues. The chain's CDR3 is CASRTGRESPLHF. For the CDR3, the DNA is TGTGCCAGCAGGACAGGGCGGGAATCACCCCTCCACTTT.

The chain joins TRBV10-3 to TRBJ2-5; no definite D call. The CDR3 spans 12 residues. Per the germline V gene, CDR1 is ENHRY and CDR2 is SYGVKD. Trimming shortened V by 10 bases and J by 3 bases, and 12 bases separated the two germline ends. CDR3 protein: CATATYEETQYF. CDR3 in DNA: TGTGCCACGGCGACGTATGAAGAGACCCAGTACTTC.

This clonotype has just one count. The gene calls are TRBV28 and TRBJ1-6, with D perhaps matching TRBD1 (6 bases). V dropped 5 bases and J dropped 0 bases, with 11 bases sitting between them. There are 16 residues in the CDR3. The germline CDR1 and CDR2 sequences are MDHEN and SYDVKM. The DNA of the CDR3 is TGTGCCAGCAGTCTTCGGACAGACTCCTATAATTCACCCCTCCACTTT. Translating it yields CASSLRTDSYNSPLHF. Together with reference TRBV28 and TRBJ1-6, the CDR3 gives the full variable domain: DVKVTQSSRYLVKRTGEKVFLECVQDMDHENMFWYRQDPGLGLRLIYFSYDVKMKEKGDIPEGYSVSREKKERFSLILESASTNQTSMYLCASSLRTDSYNSPLHFGNGTRLTVT.

This sequence joins TRBV6-6 and TRBJ1-5, with 7 bases aligning to TRBD1. CDR1 is MNHNY and CDR2 is SVGAGI in the germline V gene (reference sequence). The J segment lost 3 bases and the V segment lost 8 bases, leaving 10 bases of the junction unmatched. The CDR3 covers 15 residues. CDR3 protein: CASATGTEINQPQHF. The CDR3 coding sequence is TGTGCCAGCGCTACAGGGACAGAGATCAATCAGCCCCAGCATTTT.

This clonotype was detected only a few times. The rearrangement uses TRBV20-1 and TRBJ2-3; perhaps TRBD2 as D (5 bases). The germline V and J ends were trimmed by 6 bases and 4 bases, with 8 bases remaining between them. Germline-derived CDR1 and CDR2 are DFQATT and SNEGSKA (reference sequence). The CDR3 is 11 amino acids. CDR3 nucleotide sequence: TGCAGTGCCCCGCGGGCAGATACGCAGTATTTT. Its protein is CSAPRADTQYF.

The V and J genes are TRBV6-1 and TRBJ1-4; 7 bases are a match to TRBD1. This CDR3 is 14 amino acids long. The V and J ends lost 4 bases and 8 bases, in that order; junction bases with no gene match: 7. Germline lookup yields CDR1 MNHNS and CDR2 SASEGT. As DNA, the CDR3 is TGTGCCAGCAGTGTCACAGGGGCGGCAGAAAAACTGTTTTTT. Amino acids: CASSVTGAAEKLFF.

This clonotype was counted only a few times. J is TRBJ2-7 and V is TRBV4-1; 7 bases are a match to TRBD1. The CDR3 is made up of 15 amino acids. V lost 5 bases and J lost 2; bases outside the gene matches: 9. Per germline, CDR1 MGHRA and CDR2 YSYEKL. The CDR3 spells CASSETGVSTYEQYF. The CDR3 DNA is TGCGCCAGCAGCGAAACAGGGGTCTCCACCTACGAGCAGTACTTC.

This sequence joins TRBV5-1 and TRBJ2-4; possibly TRBD1 for D (6 bases). The assigned J gene may be wrong: the sequence end matches TRBJ2-7 better. CDR3 length equals 15 residues. Germline lookup yields CDR1 SGHRS and CDR2 YFSETQ. The CDR3 spells CASSPDSEMAYEQYF. The CDR3, as DNA: TGCGCCAGCAGCCCGGACAGTGAAATGGCCTACGAGCAGTACTTC.

This chain links TRBV7-2 with TRBJ1-6; a possible D gene is TRBD1 (6 bases). Germline assignment: CDR1 SGHTA and CDR2 FQGNSA. V was cut by 3 bases and J by 8 bases, with 11 bases left in between. The CDR3 is 14 amino acids. Written as DNA, the CDR3 is TGTGCCAGCAGCTTGGGGGGGCTTGATTCACCCCTCCACTTT. Its translation: CASSLGGLDSPLHF.

This clonotype has a handful of counts. The chain carries TRBV6-2 or TRBV6-3 and TRBJ1-2, with 8 bases fitting TRBD1. Germline CDR1 is MNHEY and CDR2 is SVGEGT. CDR3 length: 14 amino acids. Losses at the gene ends were 8 bases for V and 7 bases for J; bases not matched to a gene: 12. The CDR3 loop is CASADRQGPFGYTF. CDR3 bases: TGTGCCAGCGCGGACCGACAGGGGCCCTTTGGCTACACCTTC.

This clonotype was counted many times. V gene TRBV28 combines with J gene TRBJ2-7; D ambiguous. The V gene lost 6 bases and the J gene lost 7 bases, with 10 bases spanning the gap. The CDR3 runs 11 residues. Germline CDR1 reads MDHEN; CDR2 reads SYDVKM. CDR3 sequence reads: CASSPNREQYF. CDR3 in DNA: TGTGCCAGCAGCCCCAACAGAGAGCAGTACTTC.

The gene calls are TRBV9 and TRBJ2-5; D remains unclear. Trimming left V 0 bases short and J 5 bases short, with 11 bases between. This CDR3 region has 14 residues. CDR1 is SGDLS, CDR2 YYNGEE, per germline. The DNA for the CDR3 is TGTGCCAGCAGCGTAGGTAACTTTCGGGAGACCCAGTACTTC. This sequence encodes CASSVGNFRETQYF.

The rearrangement links TRBV4-1 to TRBJ1-5; 9 bases fit TRBD1. Germline V CDR1 and CDR2: MGHRA, YSYEKL. V dropped 0 bases and J dropped 9; count of bases not matched to a gene: 6. The length of the CDR3 is 15 residues. This CDR3 is CASSQDWDRDRPQHF. For the CDR3, the DNA is TGCGCCAGCAGCCAAGATTGGGACAGGGACCGGCCCCAGCATTTT.

The chain has TRBV27 and TRBJ1-1; D gene uncertain. Germline-derived CDR1 and CDR2 are MNHEY and SMNVEV (reference sequence). The CDR3 loop spans 13 amino acids. V shed 9 bases and J shed 1 base, with 12 bases lying between them. CDR3 coding DNA: TGTGCCAGAGAAATCGGGAAGAACACTGAAGCTTTCTTT. Protein: CAREIGKNTEAFF.

V gene TRBV20-1 combines with J gene TRBJ2-3, with 9 bases lining up with TRBD1. CDR1 is DFQATT and CDR2 is SNEGSKA in the germline V gene (reference sequence). CDR3 length: 14 residues. J gave up 5 bases and V 5 bases, and 8 bases lay outside the gene matches. The DNA for the CDR3 is TGCAGTGCTGACACAGGGGGCGGTGTAGATACGCAGTATTTT. Translation gives CSADTGGGVDTQYF.

The rearrangement links TRBV10-2 to TRBJ1-5; TRBD1 aligns across 9 bases. The V gene end was trimmed by 6 bases and the J gene end by 4 bases; junction bases not matched to a gene: 7. Germline CDR1 WSHSY, CDR2 SAAADI. The CDR3 runs to 15 residues. In DNA form, the CDR3 reads TGCGCCAGCAGGGACACAGGGGGCAGAAATCAGCCCCAGCATTTT. It translates to CASRDTGGRNQPQHF.

This chain joins TRBV7-2 and TRBJ2-7; weak D call: TRBD1 (5 bases). Per germline, CDR1 SGHTA and CDR2 FQGNSA. V was cut by 2 bases and J by 5 bases, with 16 bases left in between. The CDR3 has 15 residues. The CDR3 DNA reads as TGTGCCAGCAGCTTATGGGAAAGGCAGGGCGACGAGCAGTACTTC. It translates to CASSLWERQGDEQYF.

The J gene is TRBJ2-7, the V gene TRBV6-2 or TRBV6-3, with D unclear. This CDR3 contains 15 residues. Deletions cut 10 bases from V and 1 base from J, with 20 bases between. CDR1 MNHEY and CDR2 SVGEGT come from the germline V gene. The CDR3 DNA reads TGTGCCACTCTTAACACGGGCCGGATATCCTACGAGCAGTACTTC. Its protein is CATLNTGRISYEQYF.